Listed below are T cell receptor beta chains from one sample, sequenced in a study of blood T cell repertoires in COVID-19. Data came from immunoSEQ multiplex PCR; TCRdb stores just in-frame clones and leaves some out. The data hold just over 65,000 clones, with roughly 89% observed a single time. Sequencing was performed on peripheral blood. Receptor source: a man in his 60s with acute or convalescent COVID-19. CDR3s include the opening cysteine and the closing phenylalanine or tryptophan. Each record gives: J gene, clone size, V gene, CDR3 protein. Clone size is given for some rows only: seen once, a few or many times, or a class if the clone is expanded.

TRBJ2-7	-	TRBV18	CASSSSEPSSYEQYF
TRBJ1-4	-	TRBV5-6	CASSLGGRKEKLFF
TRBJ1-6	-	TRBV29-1	CSVEVGTALHF
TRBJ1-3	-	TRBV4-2	CASSQDLQGRGGGGGNTIYF
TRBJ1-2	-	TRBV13	CASSLYRVYGYTF
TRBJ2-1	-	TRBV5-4	CASSRTGDDEQFF
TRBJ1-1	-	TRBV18	CASSLSRGTEAFF
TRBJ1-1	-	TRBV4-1	CASSQDNRGNTEAFF
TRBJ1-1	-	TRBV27	CASRGQGATEAFF
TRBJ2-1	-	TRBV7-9	CASSFTLAVVSYNEQFF
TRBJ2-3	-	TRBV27	CASRDYSDTQYF
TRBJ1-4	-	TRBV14	CASRGSVTGEGEKLFF
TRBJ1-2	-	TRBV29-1	CSVSGGPSRGYTF
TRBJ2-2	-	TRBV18	CASSLLGGTGELFF
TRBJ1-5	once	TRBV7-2	CASSRSGTGDQPQHF
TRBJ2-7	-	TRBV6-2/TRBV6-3	CASSRAGSSYEQYF
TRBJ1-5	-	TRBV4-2	CASSQLWTGVSNQPQHF
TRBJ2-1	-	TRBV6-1	CASSEGDRLATIYNEQFF
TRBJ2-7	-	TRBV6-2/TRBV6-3	CASSWASEQYF
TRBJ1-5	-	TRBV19	CASSIVTGGDQPQHF